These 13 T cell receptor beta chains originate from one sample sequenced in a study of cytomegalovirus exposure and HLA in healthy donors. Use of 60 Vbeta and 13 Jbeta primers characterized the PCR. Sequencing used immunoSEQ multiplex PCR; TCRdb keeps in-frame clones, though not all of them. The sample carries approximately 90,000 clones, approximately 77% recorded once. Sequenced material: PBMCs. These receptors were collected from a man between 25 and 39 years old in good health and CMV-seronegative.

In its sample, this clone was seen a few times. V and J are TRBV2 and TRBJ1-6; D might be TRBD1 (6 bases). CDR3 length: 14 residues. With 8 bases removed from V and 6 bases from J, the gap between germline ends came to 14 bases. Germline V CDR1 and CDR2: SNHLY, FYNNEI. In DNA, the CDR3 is TGTGCCAGCCGGTGGGGCAGGGGTAATTCACCCCTCCACTTT. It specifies CASRWGRGNSPLHF.

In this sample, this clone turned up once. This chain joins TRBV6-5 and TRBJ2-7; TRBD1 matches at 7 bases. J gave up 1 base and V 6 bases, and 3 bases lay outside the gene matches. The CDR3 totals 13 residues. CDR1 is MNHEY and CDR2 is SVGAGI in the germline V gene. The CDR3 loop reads CASRVGQSYEQYF. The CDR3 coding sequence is TGTGCCAGCAGGGTGGGACAGTCCTACGAGCAGTACTTC.

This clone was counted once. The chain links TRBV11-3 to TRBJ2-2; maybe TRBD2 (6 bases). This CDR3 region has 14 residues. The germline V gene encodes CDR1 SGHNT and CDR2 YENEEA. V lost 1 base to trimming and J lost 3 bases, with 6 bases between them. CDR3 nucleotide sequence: TGTGCCAGCAGCTTAGCGGGGGACACCGGGGAGCTGTTTTTT. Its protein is CASSLAGDTGELFF. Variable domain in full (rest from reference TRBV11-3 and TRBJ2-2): EAGVVQSPRYKIIEKKQPVAFWCNPISGHNTLYWYLQNLGQGPELLIRYENEEAVDDSQLPKDRFSAERLKGVDSTLKIQPAELGDSAVYLCASSLAGDTGELFFGEGSRLTVL.

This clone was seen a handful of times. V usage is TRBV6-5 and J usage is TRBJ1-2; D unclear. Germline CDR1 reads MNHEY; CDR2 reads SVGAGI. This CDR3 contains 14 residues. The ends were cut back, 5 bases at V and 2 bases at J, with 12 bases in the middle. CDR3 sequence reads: CASSESTANYGYTF. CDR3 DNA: TGTGCCAGCAGTGAATCTACAGCCAACTATGGCTACACCTTC.

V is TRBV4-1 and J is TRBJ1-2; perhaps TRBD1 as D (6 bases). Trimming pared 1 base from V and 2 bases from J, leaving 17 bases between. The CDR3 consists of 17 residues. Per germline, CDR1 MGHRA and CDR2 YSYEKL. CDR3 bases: TGCGCCAGCAGCCAAGTATCTTTCAGGGGTCAAAACTATGGCTACACCTTC. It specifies CASSQVSFRGQNYGYTF.

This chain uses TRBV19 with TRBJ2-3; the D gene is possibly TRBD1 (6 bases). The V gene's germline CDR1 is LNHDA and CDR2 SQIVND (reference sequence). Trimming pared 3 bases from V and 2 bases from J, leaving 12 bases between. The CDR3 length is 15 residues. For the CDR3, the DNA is TGTGCCAGTAGTATGATGGGACAATCCACAGATACGCAGTATTTT. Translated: CASSMMGQSTDTQYF.

The DNA of the CDR3 is TGTGCCAGCAGCCGTCAGGGATCCCCTCAGCCCCAGCATTTT. Its translation: CASSRQGSPQPQHF. This chain joins TRBV5-6 and TRBJ1-5; weak D call: TRBD1 (5 bases). V was cut by 4 bases and J by 6 bases, with 14 bases left in between. The CDR3 runs to 14 residues. The germline V gene has CDR1 SGHDT and CDR2 YYEEEE.

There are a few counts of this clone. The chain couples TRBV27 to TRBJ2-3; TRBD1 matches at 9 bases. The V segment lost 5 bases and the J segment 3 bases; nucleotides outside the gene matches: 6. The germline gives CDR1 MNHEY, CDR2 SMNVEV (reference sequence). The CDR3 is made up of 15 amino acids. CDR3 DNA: TGTGCCAGCAGTGCCGGGACAGGGAGGACAGATACGCAGTATTTT. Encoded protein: CASSAGTGRTDTQYF.

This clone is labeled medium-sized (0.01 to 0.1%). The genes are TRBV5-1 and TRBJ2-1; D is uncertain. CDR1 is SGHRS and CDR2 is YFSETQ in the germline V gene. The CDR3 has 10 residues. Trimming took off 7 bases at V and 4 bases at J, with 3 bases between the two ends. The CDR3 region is CASSYNEQFF. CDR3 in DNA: TGCGCCAGCTCATACAATGAGCAGTTCTTC.

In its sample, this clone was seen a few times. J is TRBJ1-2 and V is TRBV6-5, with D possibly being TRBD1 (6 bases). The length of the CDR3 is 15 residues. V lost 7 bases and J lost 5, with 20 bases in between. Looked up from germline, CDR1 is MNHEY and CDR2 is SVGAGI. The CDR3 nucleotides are TGTGCCAGCACCCCCAAGATGTCAGGGGTATATGGCTACACCTTC. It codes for CASTPKMSGVYGYTF.

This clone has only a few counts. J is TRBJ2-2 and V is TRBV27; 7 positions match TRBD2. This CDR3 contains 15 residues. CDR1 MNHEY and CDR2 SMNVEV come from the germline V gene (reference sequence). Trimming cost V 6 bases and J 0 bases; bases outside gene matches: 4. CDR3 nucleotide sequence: TGTGCCAGCAGCCTAGCGGACGCGAACACCGGGGAGCTGTTTTTT. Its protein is CASSLADANTGELFF.

This CDR3 reads CASSSSSGNTEAFF. CDR3 coding DNA: TGTGCCAGCAGCTCATCGTCAGGGAACACTGAAGCTTTCTTT. The chain links TRBV5-5 to TRBJ1-1; D remains unclear. The length of the CDR3 is 14 residues. Germline-derived CDR1 and CDR2 are SGHKS and YYEKEE (reference sequence). V gave up 3 bases and J gave up 1 base, with 10 bases separating them.

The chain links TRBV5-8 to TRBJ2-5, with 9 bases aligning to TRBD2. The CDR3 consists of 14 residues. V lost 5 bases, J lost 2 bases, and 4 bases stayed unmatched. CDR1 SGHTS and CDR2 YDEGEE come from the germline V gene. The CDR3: CASSQGLAQETQYF. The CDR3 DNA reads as TGTGCCAGCAGTCAAGGACTAGCGCAAGAGACCCAGTACTTC.